Below are 9 T cell receptor beta chains sequenced from a single sample in a study of cytomegalovirus exposure and HLA in healthy donors. The PCR used 60 Vbeta and 13 Jbeta primers. Only in-frame clones appear in the TCRdb table, and some are missing; sequencing was by immunoSEQ multiplex PCR. This table has tens of thousands of clones, 65% to 75% appearing once. The source material was PBMCs. Receptors were obtained from a man aged 35 to 55 in good health and CMV-seropositive.

The CDR3 reads CASSSPQQGAYEQFF. CDR3 DNA sequence: TGTGCCAGCAGTTCCCCCCAGCAGGGGGCTTATGAGCAGTTCTTC. V usage is TRBV28 and J usage is TRBJ2-1; 8 bases fit TRBD1. Germline CDR1 and CDR2: MDHEN and SYDVKM. The CDR3 length is 15 residues. Trimming cost V 4 bases and J 8 bases; bases outside gene matches: 10.

The genes are TRBV6-1 and TRBJ1-5; no clear D gene. The V gene's germline CDR1 is MNHNS and CDR2 SASEGT. The V and J ends lost 6 bases and 5 bases respectively, with 11 bases between them. CDR3 length: 13 residues. CDR3 sequence reads: CASRVERDQPQHF. The CDR3 DNA is TGTGCCAGCAGGGTGGAGCGCGATCAGCCCCAGCATTTT.

The chain joins TRBV28 to TRBJ1-5; tentatively, D is TRBD1 (6 bases). The CDR3 has 15 residues. In germline, CDR1 is MDHEN, CDR2 SYDVKM. V was pared by 5 bases and J by 5 bases, with 16 bases between. CDR3 region: CASSNTGGRDQPQHF. The CDR3 DNA is TGTGCCAGCAGTAACACGGGGGGGCGCGATCAGCCCCAGCATTTT.

The chain carries TRBV4-2 and TRBJ2-3, with D perhaps matching TRBD2 (5 bases). The CDR3 is made up of 17 amino acids. Trimming cost V 0 bases and J 0 bases, with 13 bases left between them. Germline loops: CDR1 LGHNA, CDR2 YNFKEQ. CDR3 loop: CASSQDSVAGSTDTQYF. The DNA for the CDR3 is TGTGCCAGCAGCCAAGATAGTGTGGCGGGCAGCACAGATACGCAGTATTTT.

Only a few counts were recorded for this clone. This sequence joins TRBV11-3 and TRBJ2-1; TRBD1 might be the D (5 bases). Germline assignment: CDR1 SGHNT and CDR2 YENEEA. The V end was cut by 0 bases, the J end by 7 bases, with 10 bases between. The CDR3 runs to 14 residues. The CDR3 sequence: CASSLEQGRNEQFF. Here the CDR3 DNA reads TGTGCCAGCAGCTTAGAGCAGGGCAGGAATGAGCAGTTCTTC.

The chain uses TRBV7-2 and TRBJ2-2, with TRBD2 matching 7 bases. Germline V gene sequence: CDR1 SGHTA, CDR2 FQGNSA. Trimming at V came to 5 bases and at J to 8 bases, leaving 5 bases not matched to a gene. The CDR3 length is 13 residues. The CDR3 DNA reads TGTGCCAGCAGCCGCCGGGGGGATGGGGAGCTGTTTTTT. Its translation: CASSRRGDGELFF. Variable domain in full (rest from reference TRBV7-2 and TRBJ2-2): GAGVSQSPSNKVTEKGKDVELRCDPISGHTALYWYRQSLGQGLEFLIYFQGNSAPDKSGLPSDRFSAERTGGSVSTLTIQRTQQEDSAVYLCASSRRGDGELFFGEGSRLTVL.

The chain has TRBV6-6 and TRBJ2-7; no definite D call. V was clipped by 5 bases and J by 1 base, with 3 bases between them. From germline, CDR1 is MNHNY and CDR2 SVGAGI (reference sequence). The CDR3 has 11 residues. The CDR3 here is CASSPSYEQYF. In DNA form, the CDR3 reads TGTGCCAGCAGTCCTTCCTACGAGCAGTACTTC.

This rearrangement joins TRBV7-3 to TRBJ2-2; 8 nucleotides line up with TRBD1. Germline-derived CDR1 and CDR2 are SGHTA and FQGTGA. The junction had 4 bases not matched to a gene; V was cut back by 3 bases and J by 7 bases. This CDR3 has 14 amino acids. The CDR3 loop is CASSFQGAIGELFF. The CDR3 region has the DNA TGTGCCAGCAGCTTCCAGGGGGCTATCGGGGAGCTGTTTTTT.

The rearrangement joins TRBV30 to TRBJ1-2; 10 nucleotides match TRBD1. The CDR3 totals 14 residues. Per the germline V gene, CDR1 is GTSNPN and CDR2 is SVGIG (reference sequence). V lost 2 bases, J lost 8 bases, and 8 bases stayed unmatched. This CDR3 is CAWSSDRGEGGYTF. In nucleotides, the CDR3 is TGTGCCTGGAGTTCGGACAGGGGGGAAGGAGGCTACACCTTC.